These T cell receptor beta chains were read from a single sample in a study of cytomegalovirus exposure and HLA in healthy donors. Method: immunoSEQ multiplex PCR; TCRdb's copy keeps in-frame clones and lacks some. The table records 150,000 to 180,000 clones, around 84% of them present only once. Sequencing was done on a sample of PBMCs. These receptor sequences come from a human donor in good health. CDR3s include the opening cysteine and the closing phenylalanine or tryptophan. Fields, in order: V gene, clone size, J gene, D gene, CDR3 protein, CDR3 DNA. A D gene is named only where the DNA matches it firmly. Clone size is stated in some rows and not others, as once, few, many or a class when expanded.

TRBV30,-,TRBJ2-1,TRBD2,CAWSVKTSGRGNEQFF,TGTGCCTGGAGTGTAAAAACTAGCGGGAGAGGGAATGAGCAGTTCTTC
TRBV28,-,TRBJ2-7,TRBD1,CASSDRGLSYEQYF,TGTGCCAGCAGTGACAGGGGCCTATCCTACGAGCAGTACTTC
TRBV28,-,TRBJ2-2,-,CASSLYTANTGELFF,TGTGCCAGCAGTTTATATACAGCAAACACCGGGGAGCTGTTTTTT
TRBV28,-,TRBJ1-2,-,CASSTSNYGYTF,TGTGCCAGCAGTACATCTAACTATGGCTACACCTTC
TRBV28,-,TRBJ2-7,TRBD1,CASSLWDRVLQYF,TGTGCCAGCAGTTTATGGGACAGGGTACTACAGTACTTC
TRBV15,-,TRBJ2-5,TRBD2,CATSLAGEGKTQYF,TGTGCCACCAGCTTAGCGGGAGAAGGAAAGACCCAGTACTTC
TRBV6-1,-,TRBJ1-2,-,CASSWGGGNGYTF,TGTGCCAGCAGTTGGGGAGGAGGGAATGGCTACACCTTC
TRBV6-6,-,TRBJ2-4,TRBD2,CASSYSVPSGGGIQYF,TGTGCCAGCAGTTACTCGGTTCCTAGCGGGGGGGGCATTCAGTACTTC
TRBV14,few,TRBJ1-2,TRBD1,CASSQGQGWYGYTF,TGTGCCAGCAGCCAAGGACAGGGGTGGTATGGCTACACCTTC
TRBV18,few,TRBJ1-4,-,CASSPLQSLTNEKLFF,TGTGCCAGCTCACCACTACAGAGTCTAACTAATGAAAAACTGTTTTTT
TRBV29-1,once,TRBJ2-7,TRBD1,CSAERDRGEQYF,TGCAGCGCTGAAAGAGACAGGGGCGAGCAGTACTTC
TRBV11-2,-,TRBJ1-2,-,CASSELGGVNYGYTF,TGTGCCAGCAGTGAACTAGGGGGGGTCAACTATGGCTACACCTTC
TRBV7-9,-,TRBJ2-7,TRBD2,CASSQEAQRGSFF,TGTGCCAGCAGCCAAGAGGCCCAGCGGGGCTCATTCTTC